These T cell receptor beta chains were read from a single sample in a study of identical twins. From the 5' RACE reads, TCRdb called clonotypes with MiXCR, one entry per CDR3 protein. This table has hundreds of thousands of distinct CDR3 sequences, 20% to 30% appearing once. These sequences were also reported in another study, on T cells expressing NK-cell markers.

What was sequenced was CD4+ T cells sorted from blood. The receptors originated from a woman younger than 35 in good health. The CDR3 runs from the conserved cysteine through the conserved F or W. The D gene is left open where the match is weak. The size entry is marked missing in some rows and otherwise reads once, few, many or a size class.

d_gene: TRBD1
j_gene: TRBJ1-1
v_gene: TRBV6-2/TRBV6-3
len: 15
abundance: few
CDR3aa: CASSYSNRGNTEAFF
CDR3nt: TGTGCCAGCAGTTACTCGAACAGGGGGAACACTGAAGCTTTCTTT

d_gene: NA
j_gene: TRBJ1-1
v_gene: TRBV7-8
len: 15
abundance: few
CDR3aa: CASSLAKGMNTEAFF
CDR3nt: TGTGCCAGCAGCTTAGCGAAAGGGATGAACACTGAAGCTTTCTTT

d_gene: NA
j_gene: TRBJ2-3
v_gene: TRBV5-4
len: 13
abundance: NA
CDR3aa: CASSRTRGDTQYF
CDR3nt: TGTGCCAGCAGCCGGACCCGAGGGGATACGCAGTATTTT

d_gene: NA
j_gene: TRBJ1-5
v_gene: TRBV27
len: 13
abundance: NA
CDR3aa: CASSLWPEQPQHF
CDR3nt: TGTGCCAGCAGTTTATGGCCGGAGCAGCCCCAGCATTTT

d_gene: NA
j_gene: TRBJ2-2
v_gene: TRBV4-3
len: 13
abundance: NA
CDR3aa: CASAAINAGELFF
CDR3nt: TGCGCCAGCGCGGCTATTAATGCGGGGGAGCTGTTTTTT

d_gene: TRBD1
j_gene: TRBJ2-1
v_gene: TRBV20-1
len: 15
abundance: NA
CDR3aa: CSAPRRDRGGNEQFF
CDR3nt: TGCAGTGCTCCAAGGCGGGACAGGGGGGGCAATGAGCAGTTCTTC

d_gene: TRBD1
j_gene: TRBJ1-1
v_gene: TRBV30
len: 16
abundance: NA
CDR3aa: CAWSMIRQGMNTEAFF
CDR3nt: TGTGCCTGGAGTATGATCCGACAGGGGATGAACACTGAAGCTTTCTTT

d_gene: NA
j_gene: TRBJ2-6
v_gene: TRBV2
len: 14
abundance: NA
CDR3aa: CASSDAPGANVLTF
CDR3nt: TGTGCCAGCAGTGATGCTCCTGGGGCCAACGTCCTGACTTTC

d_gene: TRBD1
j_gene: TRBJ1-1
v_gene: TRBV10-3
len: 15
abundance: NA
CDR3aa: CAISDLRQGGTEAFF
CDR3nt: TGTGCCATCAGTGACCTCAGACAGGGAGGCACTGAAGCTTTCTTT

d_gene: TRBD2
j_gene: TRBJ2-1
v_gene: TRBV20-1
len: 16
abundance: NA
CDR3aa: CCARSGGIAGSDEQFF
CDR3nt: TGCTGTGCTAGATCCGGAGGTATAGCGGGAAGCGATGAGCAGTTCTTC

d_gene: NA
j_gene: TRBJ2-1
v_gene: TRBV10-3
len: 14
abundance: NA
CDR3aa: CAISTGPSRGEQFF
CDR3nt: TGTGCCATCAGCACAGGGCCCTCCCGGGGTGAGCAGTTCTTC

d_gene: NA
j_gene: TRBJ2-4
v_gene: TRBV12-3/TRBV12-4
len: 14
abundance: many
CDR3aa: CASSLGVAKNIQYF
CDR3nt: TGTGCCAGCAGTTTAGGAGTAGCCAAAAACATTCAGTACTTC

d_gene: NA
j_gene: TRBJ1-4
v_gene: TRBV5-6
len: 13
abundance: NA
CDR3aa: CASRLGWREKLFF
CDR3nt: TGTGCCAGCAGATTAGGATGGCGTGAAAAACTGTTTTTT

d_gene: TRBD1
j_gene: TRBJ2-7
v_gene: TRBV18
len: 16
abundance: NA
CDR3aa: CASSRTGTGLPYEQYF
CDR3nt: TGTGCCAGCTCACGTACCGGGACAGGGTTGCCATACGAGCAGTACTTC

d_gene: TRBD2
j_gene: TRBJ2-5
v_gene: TRBV4-2
len: 17
abundance: NA
CDR3aa: CASSDGLAGTYQETQYF
CDR3nt: TGTGCCAGCAGCGACGGACTAGCGGGGACGTACCAAGAGACCCAGTACTTC

d_gene: NA
j_gene: TRBJ1-1
v_gene: TRBV20-1
len: 14
abundance: NA
CDR3aa: CSARTPREATEAFF
CDR3nt: TGCAGTGCTAGGACCCCCAGGGAGGCCACTGAAGCTTTCTTT

d_gene: TRBD1
j_gene: TRBJ1-4
v_gene: TRBV4-1
len: 17
abundance: NA
CDR3aa: CASSQASRTGLSEKLFF
CDR3nt: TGCGCCAGCAGCCAAGCCAGCAGGACAGGGTTGAGCGAAAAACTGTTTTTT

d_gene: NA
j_gene: TRBJ2-7
v_gene: TRBV5-1
len: 16
abundance: few
CDR3aa: CASSGGTASSSYEQYF
CDR3nt: TGCGCCAGCAGCGGCGGGACAGCGTCCTCTTCCTACGAGCAGTACTTC

d_gene: NA
j_gene: TRBJ2-2
v_gene: TRBV10-3
len: 12
abundance: NA
CDR3aa: CAAEQDTGELFF
CDR3nt: TGTGCCGCCGAGCAGGACACCGGGGAGCTGTTTTTT

d_gene: NA
j_gene: TRBJ1-2
v_gene: TRBV20-1
len: 14
abundance: NA
CDR3aa: CSADNLPRGYGYTF
CDR3nt: TGCAGTGCGGACAACCTCCCGAGGGGCTATGGCTACACCTTC

d_gene: TRBD2
j_gene: TRBJ2-3
v_gene: TRBV30
len: 13
abundance: NA
CDR3aa: CAWTAAGPGTQYF
CDR3nt: TGTGCCTGGACTGCAGCGGGGCCGGGTACGCAGTATTTT

d_gene: NA
j_gene: TRBJ1-1
v_gene: TRBV20-1
len: 14
abundance: NA
CDR3aa: CSARTREQNTEAFF
CDR3nt: TGCAGTGCTCGGACCAGGGAACAGAACACTGAAGCTTTCTTT

d_gene: TRBD2
j_gene: TRBJ2-2
v_gene: TRBV12-3/TRBV12-4
len: 13
abundance: NA
CDR3aa: CASSAGTTGELFF
CDR3nt: TGTGCCAGCAGTGCGGGGACTACTGGGGAGCTGTTTTTT

d_gene: NA
j_gene: TRBJ1-3
v_gene: TRBV29-1
len: 12
abundance: NA
CDR3aa: CSVDSTGNTIYF
CDR3nt: TGCAGCGTTGACAGCACTGGAAACACCATATATTTT

d_gene: TRBD1
j_gene: TRBJ2-3
v_gene: TRBV5-6
len: 18
abundance: NA
CDR3aa: CASSSVRQGSFPGDTQYF
CDR3nt: TGTGCCAGCAGCTCTGTTCGACAGGGCAGCTTCCCGGGAGATACGCAGTATTTT

d_gene: TRBD2
j_gene: TRBJ2-1
v_gene: TRBV3-1
len: 16
abundance: NA
CDR3aa: CASSHRLAGVYNEQFF
CDR3nt: TGTGCCAGCAGCCATAGACTAGCGGGCGTATACAATGAGCAGTTCTTC

d_gene: NA
j_gene: TRBJ2-3
v_gene: TRBV11-2
len: 14
abundance: NA
CDR3aa: CASTPQGVGDTQYF
CDR3nt: TGTGCCAGCACCCCACAGGGTGTAGGAGATACGCAGTATTTT

d_gene: TRBD1
j_gene: TRBJ2-7
v_gene: TRBV20-1
len: 15
abundance: NA
CDR3aa: CSAQTLGQGSYEQYF
CDR3nt: TGCAGTGCCCAGACCCTAGGACAGGGGTCCTACGAGCAGTACTTC

d_gene: NA
j_gene: TRBJ2-7
v_gene: TRBV28
len: 14
abundance: few
CDR3aa: CASRETRSSYEQYF
CDR3nt: TGTGCCAGCAGAGAGACAAGGAGCTCCTACGAGCAGTACTTC

d_gene: NA
j_gene: TRBJ2-3
v_gene: TRBV20-1
len: 12
abundance: NA
CDR3aa: CSASRWGDTQYF
CDR3nt: TGCAGTGCTAGTCGGTGGGGAGATACGCAGTATTTT

d_gene: TRBD2
j_gene: TRBJ2-1
v_gene: TRBV10-3
len: 15
abundance: few
CDR3aa: CAISETAGVYNEQFF
CDR3nt: TGTGCCATCAGTGAGACAGCGGGGGTGTACAATGAGCAGTTCTTC

d_gene: TRBD2
j_gene: TRBJ2-1
v_gene: TRBV5-4
len: 17
abundance: NA
CDR3aa: CASSLGPRLAVYNEQFF
CDR3nt: TGTGCCAGCAGCTTGGGACCCAGACTAGCGGTTTACAATGAGCAGTTCTTC

d_gene: TRBD1
j_gene: TRBJ2-3
v_gene: TRBV5-1
len: 15
abundance: NA
CDR3aa: CASSLRQGDTDTQYF
CDR3nt: TGCGCCAGCAGCTTGCGACAGGGAGACACAGATACGCAGTATTTT

d_gene: TRBD1
j_gene: TRBJ2-1
v_gene: TRBV3-1
len: 15
abundance: few
CDR3aa: CASSQLTGPHGEQFF
CDR3nt: TGTGCCAGCAGCCAATTGACAGGGCCCCACGGGGAGCAGTTCTTC

d_gene: TRBD2
j_gene: TRBJ2-1
v_gene: TRBV5-1
len: 14
abundance: few
CDR3aa: CASSSGGLYNEQFF
CDR3nt: TGCGCCAGCAGTTCGGGAGGCCTATACAATGAGCAGTTCTTC

d_gene: NA
j_gene: TRBJ2-5
v_gene: TRBV4-1
len: 15
abundance: NA
CDR3aa: CASSQGGNGAETQYF
CDR3nt: TGCGCCAGCAGCCAAGGCGGGAACGGGGCGGAGACCCAGTACTTC

d_gene: NA
j_gene: TRBJ2-2
v_gene: TRBV6-1
len: 15
abundance: few
CDR3aa: CASRVYGQPTGELFF
CDR3nt: TGTGCCAGCAGAGTCTATGGTCAGCCCACCGGGGAGCTGTTTTTT

d_gene: NA
j_gene: TRBJ1-1
v_gene: TRBV9
len: 17
abundance: few
CDR3aa: CASSADRELFRFTEAFF
CDR3nt: TGTGCCAGCAGCGCGGACCGAGAATTATTTAGGTTCACTGAAGCTTTCTTT